This entry is about one TCR beta chain. The antigen is undetermined. Lysates of CMV-infected fibroblasts at 8 to 10 ug/mL stimulated these cells. CD4+ T cells upregulating both CD40 ligand and CD69 were sorted as responding cells. The data were taken from a study of persistence of HIV-infected CD4 T cells. This was the immunoSEQ version 4 assay in survey mode. The table came from immunoSEQ multiplex PCR; TCRdb's copy has only in-frame clones and leaves some out. This sample has more than 15,000 clones, with roughly 61% found just once. V dropped 4 bases and J dropped 3; count of bases not matched to a gene: 11. This CDR3 has 16 residues. CDR1 is SGHDT, CDR2 YYEEEE, per germline.

The chain is built from TRBV5-6 and TRBJ2-3, with TRBD1 identical over 7 bases. This sequence originates from an adult woman with HIV who was CMV-seropositive. Sequenced material: CD4+ T cells sorted from PBMCs after roughly 18-hour stimulation, taken from a patient who received antiretroviral therapy. The CDR3 DNA reads TGTGCCAGCAGCACCCGGGACAGAATCATAACAGATACGCAGTATTTT. It is translated as CASSTRDRIITDTQYF. Using reference TRBV5-6 and TRBJ2-3 for the parts outside the CDR3, the full variable domain is DAGVTQSPTHLIKTRGQQVTLRCSPKSGHDTVSWYQQALGQGPQFIFQYYEEEERQRGNFPDRFSGHQFPNYSSELNVNALLLGDSALYLCASSTRDRIITDTQYFGPGTRLTVL.